What follows are 28 T cell receptor beta chains derived from one specimen sequenced in a study of cytomegalovirus exposure and HLA in healthy donors. The PCR employed 60 Vbeta primers together with 13 Jbeta primers. Method: immunoSEQ multiplex PCR; TCRdb's copy keeps in-frame clones and lacks some. The sample carries 100,000 to 150,000 clones, around 81% recorded once. Specimen: PBMCs. These receptors were collected from a female donor in good health and CMV-seronegative.

There are a few counts of this clone. The chain uses TRBV5-1 and TRBJ1-3, with D unresolved. Germline V CDR1 and CDR2: SGHRS, YFSETQ. V gave up 0 bases and J gave up 4 bases, with 11 bases separating them. CDR3 length: 15 residues. The CDR3 region has the DNA TGCGCCAGCAGCTTGGGAAGGGAGGTCGGAAACACCATATATTTT. This encodes CASSLGREVGNTIYF.

The chain uses TRBV27 and TRBJ1-1; tentatively, D is TRBD1 (5 bases). Deletions cut 5 bases from V and 0 bases from J, with 13 bases between. The V gene's germline CDR1 is MNHEY and CDR2 SMNVEV (reference sequence). The CDR3 has 15 amino acids. The CDR3 region has the DNA TGTGCCAGCAGTCCCAGGGTTCTCCTGAACACTGAAGCTTTCTTT. Encoded protein: CASSPRVLLNTEAFF.

This sequence joins TRBV13 and TRBJ2-1; maybe TRBD1 (6 bases). The CDR3 runs to 13 residues. Looked up from germline, CDR1 is PRHDT and CDR2 is FYEKMQ (reference sequence). Trimming removed 1 base from V and 5 bases from J, with 6 bases in between. The CDR3 DNA is TGTGCCAGCAGCTTAGAGGGGGACAATGAGCAGTTCTTC. Translated: CASSLEGDNEQFF.

The chain combines TRBV7-3 with TRBJ1-4, with D perhaps matching TRBD1 (5 bases). The V end lost 1 base, the J end lost 8 bases, and 17 bases lay between the germline ends. CDR1 and CDR2 from the germline V gene are SGHTA and FQGTGA. The CDR3 extends over 16 amino acids. In DNA form, the CDR3 reads TGTGCCAGCAGCTTAAGTCTCGGGGGACTTCGGGAAAAACTGTTTTTT. Protein: CASSLSLGGLREKLFF.

The chain uses TRBV6-1 and TRBJ2-5, with 11 bases aligning to TRBD2. Germline loops: CDR1 MNHNS, CDR2 SASEGT. The CDR3 extends over 15 amino acids. The V segment lost 4 bases and the J segment 4 bases; nucleotides outside the gene matches: 5. CDR3 DNA: TGTGCCAGCAGTGTTCTAGCGGGAGGCGGAGAGACCCAGTACTTC. It is translated as CASSVLAGGGETQYF.

The chain combines TRBV2 with TRBJ2-1, with TRBD2 matching over 11 bases. Trimming at V came to 8 bases and at J to 10 bases, leaving 13 bases not matched to a gene. CDR1 and CDR2 (germline): SNHLY, FYNNEI. This CDR3 region has 15 residues. The CDR3 nucleotides are TGTGCCAGCCCTAAAGTAGCGGGGGGGCCTGGGGAGCAGTTCTTC. Protein: CASPKVAGGPGEQFF.

A few counts support this clone. V usage is TRBV18 and J usage is TRBJ2-7; no clear D gene. The CDR3 covers 14 residues. Trimming took 6 bases from V and 2 from J, leaving 14 bases between them. Germline assignment: CDR1 KGHSH and CDR2 LQKENI. CDR3 DNA: TGTGCCAGCTCCCCCGGCAGCGTGACCTACGAGCAGTACTTC. This sequence encodes CASSPGSVTYEQYF.

The chain links TRBV5-4 to TRBJ2-1, with 8 bases aligning to TRBD2. Per the germline V gene, CDR1 is SGHNT and CDR2 is YYREEE (reference sequence). The trim removed 4 bases at V and 6 bases at J, leaving 3 bases unmatched. The CDR3 is 13 amino acids. The CDR3 DNA reads TGTGCCAGCAGCCCAGGGACTAGCAATGAGCAGTTCTTC. Its translation is CASSPGTSNEQFF.

This clone was recorded a few times. The V gene is TRBV5-5, the J gene TRBJ1-4; D gene unclear. Germline V gives CDR1 SGHKS, CDR2 YYEKEE (reference sequence). The V and J ends lost 1 base and 8 bases respectively, with 9 bases between them. This CDR3 has 13 residues. The CDR3 DNA reads as TGTGCCAGCAGCTTGCACGTCAGGGAAAAACTGTTTTTT. It is translated as CASSLHVREKLFF.

This clone was counted between two and nine times. The chain joins TRBV27 to TRBJ1-2; TRBD1 matches 12 bases. CDR1 MNHEY and CDR2 SMNVEV come from the germline V gene (reference sequence). The trim removed 5 bases at V and 7 bases at J, leaving 11 bases unmatched. The CDR3 is 16 amino acids. Written as DNA, the CDR3 is TGTGCCAGCAGTCCAATAGGGACAGGGGGCGCCCGTGGCTACACCTTC. Its protein is CASSPIGTGGARGYTF.

This clone has only one observation. A read error may produce the germline difference seen at one junction end. CDR3 in DNA: TGTGCCACCAGTGAAATTGTGAGCTCCTACGAGCAGTACTTC. Protein: CATSEIVSSYEQYF. This chain uses TRBV28 with TRBJ2-7; D gene unclear. Germline V gene data show CDR1 as MDHEN and CDR2 as SYDVKM. The length of the CDR3 is 14 residues. Full variable domain (remainder filled in from reference TRBV28 and TRBJ2-7): DVKVTQSSRYLVKRTGEKVFLECVQDMDHENMFWYRQDPGLGLRLIYFSYDVKMKEKGDIPEGYSVSREKKERFSLILESASTNQTSMYLCATSEIVSSYEQYFGPGTRLTVT.

Details on this clone: One end of the junction fails to match germline, which may point to a read error. The chain has TRBV7-9 and TRBJ2-7; D not certain. The germline V gene encodes CDR1 SEHNR and CDR2 FQNEAQ (reference sequence). The CDR3 extends over 14 amino acids. CDR3 bases: TGTTCCAGCAGCTTAGTGGCCAGCGCCTACGAGCAGTACTTC. Its protein is CSSSLVASAYEQYF.

The chain carries TRBV6-6 and TRBJ1-1; no reliable D call. Trimming took 6 bases from V and 4 from J, leaving 12 bases between them. This CDR3 is 13 amino acids long. Germline-derived CDR1 and CDR2 are MNHNY and SVGAGI (reference sequence). CDR3 protein: CASRNLEGTEAFF. The CDR3 coding sequence is TGTGCCAGCAGGAACTTAGAGGGCACTGAAGCTTTCTTT.

The chain is built from TRBV27 and TRBJ2-7, with 10 bases aligning to TRBD2. Trimming removed 5 bases from V and 4 bases from J; junction bases left unmatched: 2. Looked up from germline, CDR1 is MNHEY and CDR2 is SMNVEV (reference sequence). The CDR3 consists of 13 residues. The CDR3 coding sequence is TGTGCCAGCAGTAGACTAGCGGGTTACGAGCAGTACTTC. Its protein product is CASSRLAGYEQYF.

The chain uses TRBV5-4 and TRBJ2-2; perhaps TRBD1 as D (5 bases). The CDR3 extends over 15 amino acids. From germline, CDR1 is SGHNT and CDR2 YYREEE (reference sequence). The germline V and J ends were trimmed by 4 bases and 1 base, with 11 bases remaining between them. CDR3 residues: CASSVAGQNTGELFF. In DNA form, the CDR3 reads TGTGCCAGCAGCGTCGCAGGACAGAACACCGGGGAGCTGTTTTTT.

J is TRBJ2-1 and V is TRBV7-9, with 8 bases aligning to TRBD2. This CDR3 is built from 15 residues. Per the germline V gene, CDR1 is SEHNR and CDR2 is FQNEAQ (reference sequence). The ends lost 2 bases at V and 8 bases at J; junction bases unmatched: 8. The CDR3 here is CASSLYGRGGYEQFF. Written as DNA, the CDR3 is TGTGCCAGCAGCTTATACGGGAGGGGGGGGTATGAGCAGTTCTTC.

This chain links TRBV28 with TRBJ2-5; the match to TRBD2 covers 11 bases. The DNA end lines up better with TRBJ2-7; the J call may be wrong. The CDR3 sequence is 15 residues long. Germline CDR1 and CDR2: MDHEN and SYDVKM. The CDR3 DNA reads as TGTGCCAGCAGTCCTACTAGCGGGAGCTCCTACGAGCAGTACTTC. This encodes CASSPTSGSSYEQYF.

This clone is a singleton in its sample. This chain links TRBV9 with TRBJ1-1, with a possible D match to TRBD1 (5 bases). Trimming cost V 1 base and J 2 bases, with 12 bases left between them. CDR1 SGDLS and CDR2 YYNGEE come from the germline V gene. This CDR3 is 15 amino acids long. The CDR3 DNA follows: TGTGCCAGCAGCGTATTAGGGGATATAAACACTGAAGCTTTCTTT. Its protein product is CASSVLGDINTEAFF. Filled out from reference TRBV9 and TRBJ1-1, the complete variable domain reads DSGVTQTPKHLITATGQRVTLRCSPRSGDLSVYWYQQSLDQGLQFLIQYYNGEERAKGNILERFSAQQFPDLHSELNLSSLELGDSALYFCASSVLGDINTEAFFGQGTRLTVV.

This clone was seen more than once but under ten times. The chain employs TRBV2 and TRBJ2-1, with D possibly being TRBD2 (5 bases). CDR3 length: 14 amino acids. The V and J ends lost 4 bases and 4 bases respectively, with 11 bases between them. CDR1 and CDR2 (germline): SNHLY, FYNNEI. The CDR3 DNA reads TGTGCCAGCAGTGTCCAGCGGTCTTACAATGAGCAGTTCTTC. Residues: CASSVQRSYNEQFF.

The J gene is TRBJ2-6, the V gene TRBV4-1; D possibly corresponds to TRBD1 (5 bases). CDR3 length equals 19 residues. In germline, CDR1 is MGHRA, CDR2 YSYEKL. Trimming took 4 bases from V and 0 from J, leaving 19 bases between them. CDR3 sequence reads: CASSLPESYRYSGANVLTF. The DNA for the CDR3 is TGCGCCAGCAGCCTACCGGAGAGCTACAGGTACTCTGGGGCCAACGTCCTGACTTTC.

The CDR3 loop is CAWSRAGGPRSYNEQFF. The CDR3 DNA follows: TGTGCCTGGAGCAGAGCGGGAGGGCCTAGGTCCTACAATGAGCAGTTCTTC. V is TRBV30 and J is TRBJ2-1; 10 bases fit TRBD2. Germline V gives CDR1 GTSNPN, CDR2 SVGIG (reference sequence). CDR3 length equals 17 residues. The ends lost 3 bases at V and 1 base at J; junction bases unmatched: 9.

The chain employs TRBV9 and TRBJ2-5; D gene ambiguous. The CDR3 consists of 14 residues. The V end was cut by 0 bases, the J end by 5 bases, with 11 bases between. In germline, CDR1 is SGDLS, CDR2 YYNGEE. CDR3 protein: CASSVDPGRETQYF. The CDR3 DNA reads as TGTGCCAGCAGCGTAGATCCAGGCCGGGAGACCCAGTACTTC. Together with reference TRBV9 and TRBJ2-5, the CDR3 gives the full variable domain: DSGVTQTPKHLITATGQRVTLRCSPRSGDLSVYWYQQSLDQGLQFLIQYYNGEERAKGNILERFSAQQFPDLHSELNLSSLELGDSALYFCASSVDPGRETQYFGPGTRLLVL.

This rearrangement joins TRBV5-1 to TRBJ2-7, with 11 bases lining up with TRBD1. CDR3 length: 15 residues. V gave up 4 bases and J gave up 0 bases; unmatched junction bases: 3. Germline CDR1 and CDR2: SGHRS and YFSETQ. The CDR3 coding sequence is TGCGCCAGCAGCGGGGGACAGGGGGTCTCCTACGAGCAGTACTTC. The encoded protein is CASSGGQGVSYEQYF.

V is TRBV4-1 and J is TRBJ2-7; a weak D match, TRBD1 (6 bases). From germline, CDR1 is MGHRA and CDR2 YSYEKL. The CDR3 totals 16 residues. V dropped 2 bases and J dropped 4 bases, with 18 bases sitting between them. CDR3 in amino acids: CASSQLAGEGGYEQYF. CDR3 in DNA: TGCGCCAGCAGCCAACTAGCAGGGGAAGGGGGTTACGAGCAGTACTTC.

This chain uses TRBV28 with TRBJ2-3, with 8 bases identical to TRBD1. The junction had 5 bases not matched to a gene; V was cut back by 5 bases and J by 4 bases. The CDR3 extends over 14 amino acids. In germline, CDR1 is MDHEN, CDR2 SYDVKM. The CDR3 nucleotides read TGTGCCAGCAGTGAACAGGGGGGTCCAGATACGCAGTATTTT. Protein product: CASSEQGGPDTQYF.

The chain carries TRBV2 and TRBJ2-3; a weak D match, TRBD1 (6 bases). This CDR3 has 11 amino acids. V was trimmed by 7 bases and J by 5 bases, leaving 7 bases between them. The V gene's germline CDR1 is SNHLY and CDR2 FYNNEI. In DNA, the CDR3 is TGTGCCAGCACGGGACAAGATACGCAGTATTTT. Its translation is CASTGQDTQYF.

This clone showed up just a few times. The V call is TRBV20-1, the J call TRBJ1-2; 8 positions agree with TRBD1. CDR3 length equals 11 residues. Trimming removed 4 bases from V and 8 bases from J; junction bases left unmatched: 3. Germline V gene sequence: CDR1 DFQATT, CDR2 SNEGSKA (reference sequence). CDR3 bases: TGCAGTGCTACTCAGGGGGCGGGCTACACCTTC. It is translated as CSATQGAGYTF.

V and J are TRBV6-1 and TRBJ2-7; no firm D call. V was cut by 7 bases and J by 2 bases, with 18 bases left in between. Germline CDR1 reads MNHNS; CDR2 reads SASEGT. The length of the CDR3 is 15 residues. This chain's CDR3 is CASTALVGPAYEQYF. In DNA, the CDR3 is TGTGCCAGCACCGCCCTAGTAGGCCCTGCCTACGAGCAGTACTTC.